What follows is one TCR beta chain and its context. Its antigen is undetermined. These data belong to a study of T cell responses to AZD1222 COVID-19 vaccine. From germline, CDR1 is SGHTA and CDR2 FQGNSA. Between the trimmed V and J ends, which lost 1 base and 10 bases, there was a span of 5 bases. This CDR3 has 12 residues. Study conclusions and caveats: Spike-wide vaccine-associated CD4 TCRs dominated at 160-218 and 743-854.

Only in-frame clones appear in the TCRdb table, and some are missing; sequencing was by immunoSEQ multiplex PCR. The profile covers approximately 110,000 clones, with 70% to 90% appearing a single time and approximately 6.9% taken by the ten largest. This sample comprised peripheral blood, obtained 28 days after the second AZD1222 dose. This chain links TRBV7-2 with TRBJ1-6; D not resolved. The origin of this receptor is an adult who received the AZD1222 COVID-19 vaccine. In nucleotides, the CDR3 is TGTGCCAGCAGCTTAGAGGTCTCACCCCTCCACTTT. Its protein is CASSLEVSPLHF.